The TCR beta chain described here comes from a study of blood T cell repertoires in COVID-19 (dated by TCRdb to 2019 to 2021). For context, the study as a whole: Collaborator samples came from the United States, Italy and Spain and covered acute and convalescent phases of COVID-19. A freely available public database, intended as a resource for researchers studying the immune response to SARS-CoV-2, is where the repertoires were released. Nearly every sample came with metadata listing a de-identified subject ID, COVID-19 status, age in years and sex. The material from the prospective study consisted of cDNA or gDNA derived from T cells, B-cell-depleted T cells, or PBMCs. Samples came from the ongoing ImmuneRACE study (first 160 participants) plus 1,254 subjects from 6 global collaborators. Where available, HLA class I and class II types were taken from metadata supplied by the sample provider and were not determined by assay-based typing. The dataset comprised deeply sampled blood TCRbeta repertoires from subjects exposed to, actively infected with, or recovered from COVID-19. What the research found in general, with its limitations: The amount of clinical and demographic metadata varied by source and participant and was provided uncurated.

Details on this clone: Its antigen remains undetermined. Base qualities are not at hand, and no much larger clone is one base apart.

The immunoSEQ Assay, a bias-controlled multiplex PCR, was used to amplify TCRbeta CDR3 regions from genomic DNA. As for the original processing: The number of nucleated cells in each sample was estimated by amplification of reference gene primers within the assay. To quantify the absolute abundance of each unique TCRbeta CDR3 rearrangement, sequence reads were collapsed and filtered. For each sample, productive Simpson clonality was calculated as the square root of Simpson's diversity index across productive rearrangements. Sourced from immuneACCESS, this table was stored by TCRdb with only in-frame sequences that have V and J called. A share of the clones is absent; for the studies checked, an unresolved V gene accounts for under half, and the remainder has no known explanation. V, J and clone size are those of that table, while D and trimming were read from the DNA. The sample includes roughly 130,000 clones, with 75% to 90% observed a single time. The top ten constitute less than 2% of the sample.

The collaborating institutions used their own protocols to collect whole blood in K2EDTA tubes. For TCRbeta analysis, collaborators shipped samples as frozen whole blood, isolated PBMCs, or DNA extracted from either of those sample types. This clonotype was obtained from a man aged 65-85 years with acute or convalescent COVID-19. Material: peripheral blood.

The CDR3 in this case is CASSQEPEQGALNTEAFF. The DNA is as follows: TGCGCCAGCAGCCAAGAACCCGAACAGGGGGCCCTGAACACTGAAGCTTTCTTT. The chain uses TRBV4-1 and TRBJ1-1, and 9 junctional nucleotides match TRBD1. V and J are trimmed by 0 bases and 0 bases, and the gene matches miss 8 bases of the junction. The germline V gene yields MGHRA for CDR1 and YSYEKL for CDR2. Inclusive of the bounding cysteine and phenylalanine, the CDR3 is 18 residues long. Only CDR3 DNA is held: 54 bases, read in frame from base 1.